This TCR beta chain derives from a study of T cells in localized non-small cell lung cancer. Notes on the study in general: In adjacent lung appeared a median around 54 of the top 100 tumor clones. Uninvolved adjacent lung had the highest recorded T cell clonality, with tumor below it.

Per germline, CDR1 SNHLY and CDR2 FYNNEI. V gave up 7 bases and J gave up 2 bases; unmatched junction bases: 4. The CDR3 runs 13 residues. With regard to this clone: The antigen remains undetermined.

Some clones are missing from TCRdb's copy, which holds only in-frame ones; the method was immunoSEQ multiplex PCR. The repertoire includes about 72,000 clones, almost 85% of them detected once, and less than 15% sits in the top ten. V usage is TRBV2 and J usage is TRBJ1-2, with TRBD1 identical over 7 bases. The sample was peripheral blood, taken before any cancer treatment. The source is a female donor at least 60 years old with stage I lung adenocarcinoma. The CDR3 nucleotides read TGTGCCAGCACCGGGACAGCCAACTATGGCTACACCTTC. Translation gives CASTGTANYGYTF.